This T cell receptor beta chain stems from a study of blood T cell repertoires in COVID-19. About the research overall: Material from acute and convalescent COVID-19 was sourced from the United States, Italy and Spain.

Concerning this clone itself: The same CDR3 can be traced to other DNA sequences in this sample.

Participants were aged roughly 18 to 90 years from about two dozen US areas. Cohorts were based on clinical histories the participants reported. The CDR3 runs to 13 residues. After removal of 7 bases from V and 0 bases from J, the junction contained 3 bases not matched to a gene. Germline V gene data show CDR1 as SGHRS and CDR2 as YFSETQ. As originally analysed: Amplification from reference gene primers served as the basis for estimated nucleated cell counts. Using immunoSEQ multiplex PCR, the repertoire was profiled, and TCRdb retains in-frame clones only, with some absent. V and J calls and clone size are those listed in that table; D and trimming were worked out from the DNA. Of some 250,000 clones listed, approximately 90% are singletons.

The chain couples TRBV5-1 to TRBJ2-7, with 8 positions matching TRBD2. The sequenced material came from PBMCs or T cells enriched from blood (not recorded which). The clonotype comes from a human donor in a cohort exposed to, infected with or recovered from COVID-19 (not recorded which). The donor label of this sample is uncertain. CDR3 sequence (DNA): TGCGCCAGCCGGGAGGGGAGCTCCTACGAGCAGTACTTC. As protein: CASREGSSYEQYF.